Listed below are T cell receptor beta chains from one sample, sequenced in a study of blood T cell repertoires in COVID-19. Only in-frame clones appear in the TCRdb table, and some are missing; sequencing was by immunoSEQ multiplex PCR. The sample contains more than 150,000 clones, approximately 86% of which appear only once. The sample consisted of peripheral blood. The receptors here all came from a man younger than 30 with acute or convalescent COVID-19. Both conserved end residues are part of each CDR3. Each record gives: V gene, D gene, J gene, clone size, CDR3 protein, CDR3 DNA. D genes are given only for firm matches. The size entry is marked missing in some rows and otherwise reads once, few, many or a size class.

V: TRBV5-5; D: .; J: TRBJ1-4; size: few; CDR3: CASSSNTGTGEKLFF; DNA: TGTGCCAGCAGCTCTAACACAGGCACCGGTGAAAAACTGTTTTTT
V: TRBV7-6; D: TRBD1; J: TRBJ1-1; size: once; CDR3: CASSLGFQGETEAFF; DNA: TGTGCCAGCAGCTTAGGATTCCAGGGGGAGACTGAAGCTTTCTTT
V: TRBV28; D: .; J: TRBJ2-5; size: .; CDR3: CASSRQSFQYF; DNA: TGTGCCAGCAGCCGACAGTCCTTCCAGTACTTC
V: TRBV6-4; D: TRBD2; J: TRBJ2-1; size: .; CDR3: CASSDSTSGGSNEQFF; DNA: TGTGCCAGCAGTGACTCGACTAGCGGGGGGAGTAATGAGCAGTTCTTC
V: TRBV4-1; D: TRBD1; J: TRBJ1-5; size: .; CDR3: CASSREGQGVDQPQHF; DNA: TGCGCCAGCAGCCGAGAGGGACAGGGGGTAGATCAGCCCCAGCATTTT
V: TRBV3-1/TRBV3-2; D: .; J: TRBJ1-2; size: .; CDR3: CASSPTENYGYTF; DNA: TGTGCCAGCAGCCCGACAGAAAACTATGGCTACACCTTC
V: TRBV5-1; D: TRBD1; J: TRBJ1-6; size: .; CDR3: CASSSSTGGNSPLHF; DNA: TGCGCCAGCAGCTCCTCGACAGGGGGTAATTCACCCCTCCACTTT
V: TRBV2; D: TRBD1; J: TRBJ2-1; size: .; CDR3: CASSTADGTGTENEQFF; DNA: TGTGCCAGCAGCACAGCAGACGGGACAGGGACGGAGAATGAGCAGTTCTTC
V: TRBV6-5; D: TRBD1; J: TRBJ2-1; size: .; CDR3: CASGGQEEYNEQFF; DNA: TGTGCCAGCGGGGGACAGGAAGAATACAATGAGCAGTTCTTC
V: TRBV7-2; D: TRBD1; J: TRBJ1-3; size: .; CDR3: CASSLTAGGVSGNTIYF; DNA: TGTGCCAGCAGCTTAACGGCAGGGGGCGTTTCTGGAAACACCATATATTTT
V: TRBV5-1; D: .; J: TRBJ1-2; size: .; CDR3: CASSLDSNYGYTF; DNA: TGCGCCAGCAGCTTAGACAGTAACTATGGCTACACCTTC
V: TRBV7-8; D: .; J: TRBJ2-7; size: .; CDR3: CASSPSGTNSYEQYF; DNA: TGTGCCAGCAGCCCCTCCGGGACAAATTCCTACGAGCAGTACTTC
V: TRBV6-5; D: .; J: TRBJ1-2; size: .; CDR3: CASSYSLTANYGYTF; DNA: TGTGCCAGCAGTTACTCGTTGACAGCTAACTATGGCTACACCTTC
V: TRBV11-1; D: TRBD1; J: TRBJ1-1; size: .; CDR3: CASSFIQGASNTEAFF; DNA: TGTGCCAGCAGCTTTATCCAGGGGGCAAGTAACACTGAAGCTTTCTTT
V: TRBV4-2; D: .; J: TRBJ1-2; size: .; CDR3: CASSQEPGRGDGYTF; DNA: TGTGCCAGCAGCCAGGAACCCGGGAGGGGCGATGGCTACACCTTC
V: TRBV10-1; D: TRBD2; J: TRBJ2-1; size: .; CDR3: CASSELVGGVNNEQFF; DNA: TGCGCCAGCAGTGAGTTGGTGGGGGGGGTCAACAATGAGCAGTTCTTC
V: TRBV9; D: TRBD2; J: TRBJ2-1; size: .; CDR3: CASSVGGGPGNEQFF; DNA: TGTGCCAGCAGCGTAGGCGGGGGGCCGGGTAATGAGCAGTTCTTC
V: TRBV2; D: TRBD1; J: TRBJ1-5; size: .; CDR3: CASSLDRGVEQPQHF; DNA: TGTGCCAGCAGTCTGGACAGGGGGGTTGAGCAGCCCCAGCATTTT
V: TRBV7-9; D: .; J: TRBJ1-5; size: many; CDR3: CASSLADAVNSNQPQHF; DNA: TGTGCCAGCAGCTTAGCTGATGCGGTTAATAGCAATCAGCCCCAGCATTTT
V: TRBV4-1; D: .; J: TRBJ2-7; size: .; CDR3: CASSQEQSAFSYEQYF; DNA: TGCGCCAGCAGCCAAGAACAGTCAGCATTCTCCTACGAGCAGTACTTC
V: TRBV7-2; D: TRBD1; J: TRBJ1-5; size: .; CDR3: CASSRTGGSSNQPQHF; DNA: TGTGCCAGCAGCCGGACAGGGGGTTCTAGCAATCAGCCCCAGCATTTT
V: TRBV10-3; D: .; J: TRBJ1-6; size: .; CDR3: CAISRDPYNSPLHF; DNA: TGTGCCATCAGCCGGGATCCTTATAATTCACCCCTCCACTTT
V: TRBV30; D: TRBD2; J: TRBJ2-1; size: .; CDR3: CAWKAGGPLNEQFF; DNA: TGTGCCTGGAAAGCGGGGGGGCCTTTGAATGAGCAGTTCTTC
V: TRBV11-2; D: .; J: TRBJ2-5; size: .; CDR3: CASSPVTQETQYF; DNA: TGTGCCAGCAGCCCGGTTACGCAAGAGACCCAGTACTTC
V: TRBV5-1; D: TRBD1; J: TRBJ1-2; size: .; CDR3: CASSGTGDYNGYTF; DNA: TGCGCCAGCAGCGGGACAGGGGATTATAATGGCTACACCTTC
V: TRBV6-5; D: TRBD1; J: TRBJ2-1; size: once; CDR3: CASTRDRASNEQFF; DNA: TGTGCCAGCACCCGGGACAGGGCCTCCAATGAGCAGTTCTTC
V: TRBV30; D: TRBD2; J: TRBJ2-1; size: .; CDR3: CAWSVLAGYNEQFF; DNA: TGTGCCTGGAGTGTACTAGCGGGGTACAATGAGCAGTTCTTC
V: TRBV27; D: TRBD1; J: TRBJ2-5; size: .; CDR3: CASSWGTGSQETQYF; DNA: TGTGCCAGCAGTTGGGGGACAGGGAGCCAAGAGACCCAGTACTTC
V: TRBV7-9; D: TRBD1; J: TRBJ1-5; size: .; CDR3: CASSVGQGTYSNQPQHF; DNA: TGTGCCAGCAGCGTGGGACAGGGGACGTATAGCAATCAGCCCCAGCATTTT
V: TRBV5-1; D: TRBD1; J: TRBJ2-5; size: .; CDR3: CASSLDTGGMETQYF; DNA: TGCGCCAGCAGCTTGGACACAGGGGGCATGGAGACCCAGTACTTC
V: TRBV12-3/TRBV12-4; D: .; J: TRBJ1-2; size: once; CDR3: CASSLRQRYGYTF; DNA: TGTGCCAGCAGTTTAAGACAACGCTATGGCTACACCTTC
V: TRBV7-9; D: .; J: TRBJ1-4; size: few; CDR3: CASSPPGFKVFNEKLFF; DNA: TGTGCCAGCAGCCCTCCAGGGTTTAAGGTGTTTAATGAAAAACTGTTTTTT
V: TRBV6-5; D: TRBD1; J: TRBJ1-1; size: .; CDR3: CASRQGQGNTEAFF; DNA: TGTGCCAGCAGACAGGGACAGGGGAACACTGAAGCTTTCTTT
V: TRBV19; D: TRBD1; J: TRBJ2-3; size: .; CDR3: CASSFPDRGGTDTQYF; DNA: TGTGCCAGTAGTTTCCCCGACAGGGGAGGCACAGATACGCAGTATTTT
V: TRBV3-1/TRBV3-2; D: .; J: TRBJ1-1; size: .; CDR3: CASSQVGGEAFF; DNA: TGTGCCAGCAGCCAAGTAGGGGGTGAAGCTTTCTTT
V: TRBV7-3; D: .; J: TRBJ1-1; size: .; CDR3: CASSLDGGTEAFF; DNA: TGTGCCAGCAGCTTAGACGGGGGCACTGAAGCTTTCTTT
V: TRBV14; D: TRBD1; J: TRBJ2-2; size: .; CDR3: CASSHSPGTGYPGELFF; DNA: TGTGCCAGCAGCCATTCGCCCGGGACAGGTTACCCCGGGGAGCTGTTTTTT
V: TRBV4-1; D: TRBD1; J: TRBJ2-1; size: .; CDR3: CASSPGDRVDEQFF; DNA: TGCGCCAGCAGCCCGGGGGACAGGGTGGATGAGCAGTTCTTC
V: TRBV27; D: TRBD1; J: TRBJ1-2; size: .; CDR3: CASSPWDSTEGYTF; DNA: TGTGCCAGCAGTCCCTGGGACAGTACGGAGGGCTACACCTTC
V: TRBV12-3/TRBV12-4; D: .; J: TRBJ1-2; size: .; CDR3: CASSPGVWNGYTF; DNA: TGTGCCAGCAGCCCAGGGGTCTGGAATGGCTACACCTTC
V: TRBV7-2; D: .; J: TRBJ1-2; size: .; CDR3: CASSLGGAGGKNYGYTF; DNA: TGTGCCAGCAGCTTAGGTGGCGCGGGAGGAAAGAACTATGGCTACACCTTC
V: TRBV29-1; D: .; J: TRBJ1-2; size: .; CDR3: CSVDLAPGGVGYTF; DNA: TGCAGCGTTGATTTGGCCCCCGGAGGTGTTGGCTACACCTTC
V: TRBV28; D: .; J: TRBJ2-5; size: .; CDR3: CASTLGTIPQETQYF; DNA: TGTGCCAGCACCCTAGGGACAATACCACAAGAGACCCAGTACTTC
V: TRBV12-5; D: .; J: TRBJ2-7; size: .; CDR3: CASGLSPRLLREQYF; DNA: TGTGCTAGTGGTTTGTCTCCTAGGCTCCTTCGCGAGCAGTACTTC
V: TRBV10-1; D: .; J: TRBJ1-1; size: .; CDR3: CASSDQENTEAFF; DNA: TGCGCCAGCAGTGATCAGGAGAACACTGAAGCTTTCTTT
V: TRBV30; D: TRBD1; J: TRBJ1-1; size: .; CDR3: CAWSVRGTGFTEAFF; DNA: TGTGCCTGGAGTGTACGCGGGACAGGGTTCACTGAAGCTTTCTTT
V: TRBV6-6; D: .; J: TRBJ1-1; size: .; CDR3: CASSEGTEAFF; DNA: TGTGCCAGCAGTGAGGGAACTGAAGCTTTCTTT
V: TRBV28; D: TRBD2; J: TRBJ2-5; size: few; CDR3: CASNPAGSQETQYF; DNA: TGTGCCAGCAACCCAGCGGGATCACAAGAGACCCAGTACTTC
V: TRBV9; D: TRBD2; J: TRBJ2-7; size: .; CDR3: CASSVGLAGTYEQYF; DNA: TGTGCCAGCAGCGTAGGACTAGCGGGAACATACGAGCAGTACTTC
V: TRBV11-2; D: .; J: TRBJ2-4; size: .; CDR3: CASSLVTGPDIQYF; DNA: TGTGCCAGCAGCTTAGTAACAGGGCCGGACATTCAGTACTTC
V: TRBV5-4; D: .; J: TRBJ1-2; size: .; CDR3: CASSLAEGKGYGYTF; DNA: TGTGCCAGCAGCTTGGCCGAGGGTAAGGGTTATGGCTACACCTTC
V: TRBV15; D: .; J: TRBJ1-5; size: .; CDR3: CATSRANYQPQHF; DNA: TGTGCCACCAGCAGAGCCAACTATCAGCCCCAGCATTTT
V: TRBV7-9; D: TRBD1; J: TRBJ1-6; size: .; CDR3: CASSLVAGQESSYNSPLHF; DNA: TGTGCCAGCAGCTTAGTTGCTGGACAGGAGAGCTCCTATAATTCACCCCTCCACTTT
V: TRBV2; D: .; J: TRBJ1-5; size: .; CDR3: CASSEGRAANQPQHF; DNA: TGTGCCAGCAGTGAGGGGAGGGCAGCTAATCAGCCCCAGCATTTT
V: TRBV7-2; D: TRBD1; J: TRBJ1-5; size: .; CDR3: CASSSGQRNSNQPQHF; DNA: TGTGCCAGCAGCTCGGGACAGCGTAATAGCAATCAGCCCCAGCATTTT
V: TRBV6-2/TRBV6-3; D: .; J: TRBJ1-6; size: .; CDR3: CASSYSMAFTF; DNA: TGTGCCAGCAGTTACTCGATGGCTTTTACCTTT
V: TRBV6-6; D: .; J: TRBJ1-2; size: once; CDR3: CASSSPTVRNYGYTF; DNA: TGTGCCAGCAGTTCCCCTACGGTGAGAAACTATGGCTACACCTTC